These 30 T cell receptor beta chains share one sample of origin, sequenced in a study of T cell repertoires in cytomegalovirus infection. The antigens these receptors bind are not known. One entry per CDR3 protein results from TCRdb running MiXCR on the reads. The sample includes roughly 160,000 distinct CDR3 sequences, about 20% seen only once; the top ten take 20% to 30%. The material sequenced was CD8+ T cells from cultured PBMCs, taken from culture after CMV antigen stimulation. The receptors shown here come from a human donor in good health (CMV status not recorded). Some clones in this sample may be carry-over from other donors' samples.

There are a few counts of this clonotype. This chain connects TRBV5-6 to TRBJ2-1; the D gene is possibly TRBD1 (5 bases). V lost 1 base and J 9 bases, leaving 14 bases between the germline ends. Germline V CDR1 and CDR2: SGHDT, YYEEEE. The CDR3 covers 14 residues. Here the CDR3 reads CASSLWPGNREQFF. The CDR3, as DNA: TGTGCCAGCAGCTTGTGGCCAGGGAATCGTGAGCAGTTCTTC.

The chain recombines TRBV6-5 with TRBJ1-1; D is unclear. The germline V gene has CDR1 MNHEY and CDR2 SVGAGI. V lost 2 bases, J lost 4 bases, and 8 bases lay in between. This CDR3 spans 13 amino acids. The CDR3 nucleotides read TGTGCCAGCAGTTACGTTATGGGCACTGAAGCTTTCTTT. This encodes CASSYVMGTEAFF.

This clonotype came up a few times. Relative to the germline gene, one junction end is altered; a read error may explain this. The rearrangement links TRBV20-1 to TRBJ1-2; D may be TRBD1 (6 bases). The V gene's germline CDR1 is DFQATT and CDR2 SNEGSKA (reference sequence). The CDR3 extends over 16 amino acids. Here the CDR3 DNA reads TGCAGTGCTAGAGTAATACGGTCAGGGGATAACCATGGCTACACCTTC. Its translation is CSARVIRSGDNHGYTF.

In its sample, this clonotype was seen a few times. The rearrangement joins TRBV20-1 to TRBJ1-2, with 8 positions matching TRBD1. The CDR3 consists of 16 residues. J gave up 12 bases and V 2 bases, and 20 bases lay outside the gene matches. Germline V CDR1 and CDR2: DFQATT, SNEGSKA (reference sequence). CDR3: CSARSGQELISWLHTF. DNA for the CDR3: TGCAGTGCTAGATCGGGACAGGAACTTATATCCTGGCTACACACCTTC.

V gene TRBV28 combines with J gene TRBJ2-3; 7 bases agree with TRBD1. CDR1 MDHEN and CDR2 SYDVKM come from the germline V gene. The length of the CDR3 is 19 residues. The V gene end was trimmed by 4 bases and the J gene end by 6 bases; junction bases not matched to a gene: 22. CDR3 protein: CASSYPSNVGVGTADTQYF. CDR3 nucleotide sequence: TGTGCCAGCAGTTACCCAAGTAACGTTGGAGTTGGGACAGCTGATACGCAGTATTTT.

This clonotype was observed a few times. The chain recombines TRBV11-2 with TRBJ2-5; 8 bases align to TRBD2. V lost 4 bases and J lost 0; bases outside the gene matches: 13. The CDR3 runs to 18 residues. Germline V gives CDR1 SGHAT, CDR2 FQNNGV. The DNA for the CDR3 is TGTGCCAGCAGCTCCTTCCCGCCTAGCGGGTTTAACCAAGAGACCCAGTACTTC. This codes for CASSSFPPSGFNQETQYF. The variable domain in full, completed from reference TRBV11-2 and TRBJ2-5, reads EAGVAQSPRYKIIEKRQSVAFWCNPISGHATLYWYQQILGQGPKLLIQFQNNGVVDDSQLPKDRFSAERLKGVDSTLKIQPAKLEDSAVYLCASSSFPPSGFNQETQYFGPGTRLLVL.

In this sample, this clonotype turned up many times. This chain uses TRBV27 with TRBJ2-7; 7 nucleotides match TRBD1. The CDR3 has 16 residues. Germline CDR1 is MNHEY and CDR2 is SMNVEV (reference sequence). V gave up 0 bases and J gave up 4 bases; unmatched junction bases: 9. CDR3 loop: CASSLSEGAIGYEQYF. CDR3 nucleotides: TGTGCCAGCAGTTTATCAGAGGGGGCTATCGGGTACGAGCAGTACTTC.

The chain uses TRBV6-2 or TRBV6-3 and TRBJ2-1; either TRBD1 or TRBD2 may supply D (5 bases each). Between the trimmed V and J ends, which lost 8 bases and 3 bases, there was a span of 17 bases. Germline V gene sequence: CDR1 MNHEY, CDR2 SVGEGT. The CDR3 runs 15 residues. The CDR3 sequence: CASQPGRGYYNEQFF. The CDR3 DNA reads TGTGCCAGCCAACCCGGACGGGGCTACTACAATGAGCAGTTCTTC.

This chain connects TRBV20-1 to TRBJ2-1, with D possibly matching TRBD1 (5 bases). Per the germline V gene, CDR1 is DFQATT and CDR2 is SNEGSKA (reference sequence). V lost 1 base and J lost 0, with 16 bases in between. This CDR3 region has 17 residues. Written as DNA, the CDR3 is TGCAGTGCTAGAGGTGGGGCCTCAGATAGCTCCTACAATGAGCAGTTCTTC. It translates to CSARGGASDSSYNEQFF.

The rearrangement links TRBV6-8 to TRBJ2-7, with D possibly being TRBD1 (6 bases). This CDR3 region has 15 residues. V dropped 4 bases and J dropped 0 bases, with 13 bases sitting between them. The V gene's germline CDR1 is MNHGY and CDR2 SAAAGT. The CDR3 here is CASSSFRDTSYEQYF. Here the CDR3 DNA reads TGTGCCAGCAGTTCATTTCGGGACACCTCCTACGAGCAGTACTTC.

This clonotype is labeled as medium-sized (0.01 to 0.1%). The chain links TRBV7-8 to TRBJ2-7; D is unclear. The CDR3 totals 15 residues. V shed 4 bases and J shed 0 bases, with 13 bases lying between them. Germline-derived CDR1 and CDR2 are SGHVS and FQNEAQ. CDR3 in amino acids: CASSSKHTLSYEQYF. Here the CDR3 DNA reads TGTGCCAGCAGCTCTAAGCATACCCTCTCCTACGAGCAGTACTTC.

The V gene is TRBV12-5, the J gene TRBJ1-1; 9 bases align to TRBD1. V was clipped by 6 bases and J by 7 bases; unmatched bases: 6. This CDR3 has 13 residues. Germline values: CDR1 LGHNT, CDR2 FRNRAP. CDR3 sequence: CASGPGQGFEAFF. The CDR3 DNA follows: TGTGCTAGTGGGCCGGGACAGGGATTTGAAGCTTTCTTT.

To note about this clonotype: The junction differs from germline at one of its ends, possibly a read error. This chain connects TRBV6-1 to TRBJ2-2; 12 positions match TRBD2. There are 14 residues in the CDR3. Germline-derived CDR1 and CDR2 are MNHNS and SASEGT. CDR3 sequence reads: CASREGLAGRELFF. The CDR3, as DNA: TGTGCCAGCAGGGAAGGACTAGCGGGGAGGGAGCTGTTTTTT.

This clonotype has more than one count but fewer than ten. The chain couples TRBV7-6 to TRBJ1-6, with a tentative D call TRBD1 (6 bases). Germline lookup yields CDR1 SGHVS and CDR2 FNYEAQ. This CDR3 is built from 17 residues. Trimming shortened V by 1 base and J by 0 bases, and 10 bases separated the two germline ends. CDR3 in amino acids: CASSLEGGSSYNSPLHF. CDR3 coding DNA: TGTGCCAGCAGCTTAGAAGGGGGGTCCTCCTATAATTCACCCCTCCACTTT.

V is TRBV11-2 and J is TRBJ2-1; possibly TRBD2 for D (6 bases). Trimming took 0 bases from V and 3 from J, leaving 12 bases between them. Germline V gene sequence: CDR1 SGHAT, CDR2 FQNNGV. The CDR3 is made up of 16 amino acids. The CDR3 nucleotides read TGTGCCAGCAGCTTAGAGATAGCGGACTTCTACAATGAGCAGTTCTTC. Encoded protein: CASSLEIADFYNEQFF.

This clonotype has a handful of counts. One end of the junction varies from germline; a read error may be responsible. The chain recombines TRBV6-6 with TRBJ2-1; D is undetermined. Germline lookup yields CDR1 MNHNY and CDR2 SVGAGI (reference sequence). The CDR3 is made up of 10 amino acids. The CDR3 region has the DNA TGTGCCAGCAGTAGTAACTATGTACAATTC. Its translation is CASSSNYVQF.

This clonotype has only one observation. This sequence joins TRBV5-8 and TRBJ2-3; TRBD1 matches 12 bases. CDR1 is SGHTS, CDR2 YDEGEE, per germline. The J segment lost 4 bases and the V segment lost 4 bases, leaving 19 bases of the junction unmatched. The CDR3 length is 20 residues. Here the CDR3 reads CASSRPIDVGTGGIADTQYF. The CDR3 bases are TGTGCCAGCAGCCGACCCATTGACGTTGGGACAGGGGGCATCGCAGATACGCAGTATTTT. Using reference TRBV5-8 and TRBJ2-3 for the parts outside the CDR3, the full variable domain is EAGVTQSPTHLIKTRGQQATLRCSPISGHTSVYWYQQALGLGLQFLLWYDEGEERNRGNFPPRFSGRQFPNYSSELNVNALELEDSALYLCASSRPIDVGTGGIADTQYFGPGTRLTVL.

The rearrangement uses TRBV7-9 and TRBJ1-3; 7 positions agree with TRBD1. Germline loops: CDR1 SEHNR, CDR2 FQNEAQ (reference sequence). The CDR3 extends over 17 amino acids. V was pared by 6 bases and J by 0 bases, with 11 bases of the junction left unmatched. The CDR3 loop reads CASRGTARLSSGNTIYF. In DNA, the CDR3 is TGTGCCAGCAGAGGGACAGCCCGTTTGAGCTCTGGAAACACCATATATTTT.

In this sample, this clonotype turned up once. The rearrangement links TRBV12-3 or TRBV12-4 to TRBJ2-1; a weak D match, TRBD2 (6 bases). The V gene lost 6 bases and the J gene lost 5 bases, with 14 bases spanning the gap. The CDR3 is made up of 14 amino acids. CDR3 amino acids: CASSVAVPNNEQFF. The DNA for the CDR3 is TGTGCCAGCAGCGTAGCGGTGCCAAACAATGAGCAGTTCTTC.

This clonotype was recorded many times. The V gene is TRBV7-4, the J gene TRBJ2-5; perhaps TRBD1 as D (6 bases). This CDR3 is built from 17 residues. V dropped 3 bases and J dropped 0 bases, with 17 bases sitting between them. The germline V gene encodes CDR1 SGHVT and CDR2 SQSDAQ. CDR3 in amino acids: CASSFLRQDQYQETQYF. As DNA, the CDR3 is TGTGCCAGCAGCTTCTTGCGACAGGACCAGTACCAAGAGACCCAGTACTTC.

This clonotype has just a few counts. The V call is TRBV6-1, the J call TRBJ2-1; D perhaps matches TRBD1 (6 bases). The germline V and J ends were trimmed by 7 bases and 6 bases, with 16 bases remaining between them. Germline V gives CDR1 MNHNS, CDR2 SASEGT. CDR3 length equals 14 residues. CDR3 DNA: TGTGCCAGCAAGGTGGCAGGGGCTAGCAATGAGCAGTTCTTC. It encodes CASKVAGASNEQFF.

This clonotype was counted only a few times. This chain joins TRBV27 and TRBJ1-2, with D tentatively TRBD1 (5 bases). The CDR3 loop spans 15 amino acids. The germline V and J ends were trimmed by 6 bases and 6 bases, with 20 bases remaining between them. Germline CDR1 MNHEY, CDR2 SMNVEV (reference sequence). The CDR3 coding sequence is TGTGCCAGCAGCCCATTACTTGGGGGGGACGATGGCTACACCTTC. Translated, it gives CASSPLLGGDDGYTF.

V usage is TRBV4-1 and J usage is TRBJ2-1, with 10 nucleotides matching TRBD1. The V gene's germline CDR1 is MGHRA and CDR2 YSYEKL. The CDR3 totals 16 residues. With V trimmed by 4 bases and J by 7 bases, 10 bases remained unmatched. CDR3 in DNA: TGCGCCAGCAGCCCGGAAACCGGGACAGGGGTGAATGAGCAGTTCTTC. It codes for CASSPETGTGVNEQFF.

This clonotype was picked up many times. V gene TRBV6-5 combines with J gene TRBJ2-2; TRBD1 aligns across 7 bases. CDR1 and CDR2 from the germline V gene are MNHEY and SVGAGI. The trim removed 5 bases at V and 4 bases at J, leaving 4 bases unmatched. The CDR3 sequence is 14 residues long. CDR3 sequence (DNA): TGTGCCAGCAGTCCCGACAGGGCCACCGGGGAGCTGTTTTTT. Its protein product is CASSPDRATGELFF.

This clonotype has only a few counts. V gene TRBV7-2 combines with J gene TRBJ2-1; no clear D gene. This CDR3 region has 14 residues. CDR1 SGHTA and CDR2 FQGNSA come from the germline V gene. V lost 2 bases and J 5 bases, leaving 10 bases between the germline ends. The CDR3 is CASSLLSPNNEQFF. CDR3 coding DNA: TGTGCCAGCAGCTTACTGTCACCCAACAATGAGCAGTTCTTC.

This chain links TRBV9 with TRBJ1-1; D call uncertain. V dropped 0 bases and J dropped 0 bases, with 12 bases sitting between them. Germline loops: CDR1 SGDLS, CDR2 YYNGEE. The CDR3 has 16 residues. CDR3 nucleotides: TGTGCCAGCAGCGTAGTACAGTTAGATATGAACACTGAAGCTTTCTTT. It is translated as CASSVVQLDMNTEAFF.

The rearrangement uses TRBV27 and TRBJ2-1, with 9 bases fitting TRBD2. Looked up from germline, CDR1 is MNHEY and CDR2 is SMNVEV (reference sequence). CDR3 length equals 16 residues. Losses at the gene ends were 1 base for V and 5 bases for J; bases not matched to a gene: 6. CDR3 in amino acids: CASSLFAGGLNNEQFF. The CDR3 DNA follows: TGTGCCAGCAGTTTATTCGCGGGGGGGTTAAACAATGAGCAGTTCTTC.

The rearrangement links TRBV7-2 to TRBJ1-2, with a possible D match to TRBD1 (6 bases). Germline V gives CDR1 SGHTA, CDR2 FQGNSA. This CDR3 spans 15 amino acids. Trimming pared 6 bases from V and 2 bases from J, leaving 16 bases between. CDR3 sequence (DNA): TGTGCCAGCAGATCCAGGGACACCCTAAACTATGGCTACACCTTC. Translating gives CASRSRDTLNYGYTF.

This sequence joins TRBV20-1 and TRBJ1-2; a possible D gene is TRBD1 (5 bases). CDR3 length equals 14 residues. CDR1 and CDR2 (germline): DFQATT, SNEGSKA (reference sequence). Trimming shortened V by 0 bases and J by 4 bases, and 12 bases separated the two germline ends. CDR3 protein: CSARDGATSYGYTF. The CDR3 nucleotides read TGCAGTGCTAGAGACGGGGCGACCAGCTATGGCTACACCTTC.

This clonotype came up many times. DNA for the CDR3: TGCAGTGCTAGAGATCTGTTCGAGACACTCCAAGAAACCTATAATTCACCCCTCCACTTT. Its protein product is CSARDLFETLQETYNSPLHF. The rearrangement links TRBV20-1 to TRBJ1-6; D is ambiguous. Deletions cut 0 bases from V and 2 bases from J, with 23 bases between. The CDR3 loop spans 20 amino acids. CDR1 is DFQATT and CDR2 is SNEGSKA in the germline V gene (reference sequence).